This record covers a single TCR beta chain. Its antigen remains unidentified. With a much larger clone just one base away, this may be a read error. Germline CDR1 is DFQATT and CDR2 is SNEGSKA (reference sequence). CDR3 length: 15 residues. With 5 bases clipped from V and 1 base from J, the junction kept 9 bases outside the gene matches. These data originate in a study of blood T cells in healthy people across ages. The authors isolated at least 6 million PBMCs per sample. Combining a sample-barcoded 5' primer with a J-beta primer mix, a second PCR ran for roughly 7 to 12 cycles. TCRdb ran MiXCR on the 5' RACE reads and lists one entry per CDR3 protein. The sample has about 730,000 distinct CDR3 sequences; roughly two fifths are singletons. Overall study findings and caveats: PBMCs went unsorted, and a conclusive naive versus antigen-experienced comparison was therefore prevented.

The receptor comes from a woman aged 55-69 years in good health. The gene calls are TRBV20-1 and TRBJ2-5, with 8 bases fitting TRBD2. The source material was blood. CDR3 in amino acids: CSAFTVAGIQETQYF. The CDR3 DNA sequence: TGCAGTGCTTTCACCGTAGCGGGGATCCAAGAGACCCAGTACTTC.